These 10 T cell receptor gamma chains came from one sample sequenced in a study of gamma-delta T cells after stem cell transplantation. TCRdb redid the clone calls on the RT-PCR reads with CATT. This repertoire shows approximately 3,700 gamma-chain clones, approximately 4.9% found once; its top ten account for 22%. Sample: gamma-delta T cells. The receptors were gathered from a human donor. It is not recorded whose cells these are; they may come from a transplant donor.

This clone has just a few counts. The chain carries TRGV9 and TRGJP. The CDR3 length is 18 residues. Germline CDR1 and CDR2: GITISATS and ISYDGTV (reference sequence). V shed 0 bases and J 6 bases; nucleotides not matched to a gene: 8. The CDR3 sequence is CALWEVQRRELGKKIKVF. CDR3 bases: TGTGCCTTGTGGGAGGTGCAAAGAAGAGAGTTGGGCAAAAAAATCAAGGTATTT.

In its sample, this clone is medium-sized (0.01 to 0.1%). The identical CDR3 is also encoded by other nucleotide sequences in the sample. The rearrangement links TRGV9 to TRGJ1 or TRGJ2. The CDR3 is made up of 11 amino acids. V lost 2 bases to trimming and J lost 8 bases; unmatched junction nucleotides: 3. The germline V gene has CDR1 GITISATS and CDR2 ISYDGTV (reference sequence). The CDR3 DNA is TGTGCCTTGTGGGAGGGAAATAAGAAACTCTTT. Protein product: CALWEGNKKLF.

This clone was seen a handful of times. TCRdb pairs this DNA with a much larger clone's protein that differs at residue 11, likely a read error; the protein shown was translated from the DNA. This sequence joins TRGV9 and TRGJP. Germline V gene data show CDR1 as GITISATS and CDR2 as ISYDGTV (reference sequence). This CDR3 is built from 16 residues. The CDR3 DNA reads TGTGCCTTGTGGGAGGTGCGCGAGTTGGGCGAAAAAATCAAGGTATTT. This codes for CALWEVRELGEKIKVF.

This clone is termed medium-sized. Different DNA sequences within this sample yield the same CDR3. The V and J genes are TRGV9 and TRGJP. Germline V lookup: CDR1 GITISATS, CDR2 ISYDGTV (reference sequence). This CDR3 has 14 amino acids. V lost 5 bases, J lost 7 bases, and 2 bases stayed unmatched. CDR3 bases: TGTGCCTTGTGGGTCGAGTTGGGCAAAAAAATCAAGGTATTT. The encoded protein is CALWVELGKKIKVF.

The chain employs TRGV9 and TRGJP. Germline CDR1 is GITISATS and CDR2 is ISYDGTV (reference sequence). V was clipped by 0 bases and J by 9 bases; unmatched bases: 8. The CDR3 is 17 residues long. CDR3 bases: TGTGCCTTGTGGGAGGTGCTGTTTCGGTTGGGCAAAAAAATCAAGGTATTT. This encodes CALWEVLFRLGKKIKVF.

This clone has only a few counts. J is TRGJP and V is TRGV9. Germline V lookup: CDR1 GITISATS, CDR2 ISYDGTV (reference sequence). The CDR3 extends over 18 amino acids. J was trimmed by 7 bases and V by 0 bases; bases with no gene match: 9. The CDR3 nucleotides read TGTGCCTTGTGGGAGGTGATTAGGTCGGAGTTGGGCAAAAAAATCAAGGTATTT. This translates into CALWEVIRSELGKKIKVF.

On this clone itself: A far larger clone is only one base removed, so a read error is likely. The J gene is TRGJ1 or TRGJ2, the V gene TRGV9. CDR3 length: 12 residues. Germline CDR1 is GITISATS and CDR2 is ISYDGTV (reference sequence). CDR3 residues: CASWDPARRKLF. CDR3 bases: TGTGCCTCGTGGGACCCTGCACGTCGGAAACTCTTT.

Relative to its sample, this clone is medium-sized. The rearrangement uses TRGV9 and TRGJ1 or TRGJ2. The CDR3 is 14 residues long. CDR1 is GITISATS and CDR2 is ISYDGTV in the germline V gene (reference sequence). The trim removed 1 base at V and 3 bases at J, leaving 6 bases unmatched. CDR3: CALWEVRAYYKKLF. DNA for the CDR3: TGTGCCTTGTGGGAGGTTCGAGCTTATTATAAGAAACTCTTT.

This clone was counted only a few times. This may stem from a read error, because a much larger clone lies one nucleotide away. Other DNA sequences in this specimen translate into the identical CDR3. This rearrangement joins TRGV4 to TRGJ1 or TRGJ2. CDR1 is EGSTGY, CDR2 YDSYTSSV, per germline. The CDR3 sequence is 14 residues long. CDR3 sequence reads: CATWDGLSGRKKLF. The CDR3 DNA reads TGTGCCACCTGGGATGGGTTATCGGGCCGGAAGAAACTCTTC.

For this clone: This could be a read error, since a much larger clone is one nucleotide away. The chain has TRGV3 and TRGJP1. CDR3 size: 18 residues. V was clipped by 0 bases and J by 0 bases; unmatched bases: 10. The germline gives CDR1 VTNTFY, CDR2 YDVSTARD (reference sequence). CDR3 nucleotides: TGTGCCACCTGGGACAGGCCCCTCCAACATACCACTGGTTGGTTCAAGATATTT. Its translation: CATWDRPLQHTTGWFKIF.